Listed below are T cell receptor beta chains from one sample, sequenced in a study of blood T cell repertoires in COVID-19. The data were produced by immunoSEQ multiplex PCR, yet TCRdb's version contains in-frame clones alone and is incomplete. The sample contains about 41,000 clones, just under 85% of which appear only once. Sequencing was carried out using peripheral blood. These TCRs come from a woman in her sixties with acute or convalescent COVID-19. Both conserved end residues are part of each CDR3. Fields, in order: D gene, clone size, V gene, J gene, CDR3 DNA, CDR3 protein. The D gene is left open where the match is weak. A row's size may be missing; if present it is once, few, many or a size class.

d_gene: TRBD2; abundance: NA; v_gene: TRBV19; j_gene: TRBJ2-7; CDR3nt: TGTGCCAGTAGTCGGGGGGGAGAAGCCTACGAGCAGTACTTC; CDR3aa: CASSRGGEAYEQYF
d_gene: TRBD1; abundance: NA; v_gene: TRBV29-1; j_gene: TRBJ1-3; CDR3nt: TGCAGCGCTGGGACAGACTCTGGAAACACCATATATTTT; CDR3aa: CSAGTDSGNTIYF
d_gene: TRBD2; abundance: few; v_gene: TRBV19; j_gene: TRBJ2-1; CDR3nt: TGTGCCAGTAGTATCGGAACTAGCGGGGGGTTTTCCTACAATGAGCAGTTCTTC; CDR3aa: CASSIGTSGGFSYNEQFF
d_gene: TRBD1; abundance: NA; v_gene: TRBV19; j_gene: TRBJ2-5; CDR3nt: TGTGCCAGTAGTACCGTCGTACAGGGGGCTAGTCGAATCGGGACCCAGTACTTC; CDR3aa: CASSTVVQGASRIGTQYF
d_gene: TRBD1; abundance: NA; v_gene: TRBV5-1; j_gene: TRBJ1-1; CDR3nt: TGCGCCAGCAGCGGACAGGGGGCGGGTACTGAAGCTTTCTTT; CDR3aa: CASSGQGAGTEAFF
d_gene: NA; abundance: NA; v_gene: TRBV30; j_gene: TRBJ2-7; CDR3nt: TGTGCCTGGACCAGGGTATTGGGGGGCTACGAGCAGTACTTC; CDR3aa: CAWTRVLGGYEQYF
d_gene: NA; abundance: NA; v_gene: TRBV7-2; j_gene: TRBJ1-5; CDR3nt: TGTGCCAGCAGCTTAGATCTAGGCGGTCAGCCCCAGCATTTT; CDR3aa: CASSLDLGGQPQHF
d_gene: TRBD2; abundance: NA; v_gene: TRBV18; j_gene: TRBJ2-1; CDR3nt: TGTGCCAGCTCACCAGATTCGGGGGGACTAGCGGGAGCCGGGGATGAGCAGTTCTTC; CDR3aa: CASSPDSGGLAGAGDEQFF
d_gene: TRBD1; abundance: NA; v_gene: TRBV7-8; j_gene: TRBJ1-1; CDR3nt: TGTGCCAGCAGCTCCGACAGGGGATTCCAAGCTTTCTTT; CDR3aa: CASSSDRGFQAFF
d_gene: TRBD1; abundance: once; v_gene: TRBV16; j_gene: TRBJ1-1; CDR3nt: TGTGCCAGCAGCCTAGGGACAGGGGGTGCCGCTTTCTTT; CDR3aa: CASSLGTGGAAFF
d_gene: TRBD2; abundance: NA; v_gene: TRBV30; j_gene: TRBJ2-5; CDR3nt: TGTGCCTGGGCCGGCGAACTTAAAGCTAGCGGGAGCGAGGTAGAGACCCAGTACTTC; CDR3aa: CAWAGELKASGSEVETQYF
d_gene: NA; abundance: NA; v_gene: TRBV7-9; j_gene: TRBJ1-1; CDR3nt: TGTGCCAGCAGCCTACAGGGTTATACTGAAGCTTTCTTT; CDR3aa: CASSLQGYTEAFF